This is a list of T cell receptor beta chains from one sample in a study of human T cells and chemical hapten exposure. TCRdb reprocessed the RACE reads via MiXCR and lists one record per CDR3 protein. Here the sample spans 300,000 to 450,000 distinct CDR3 sequences, about 5% being singletons. This material consisted of whole blood, taken in connection with sensitization to the hapten diphenylcyclopropenone (DPC). The receptors were sampled from a woman under 30 with alopecia areata. Some clones in this sample may be carry-over from other donors' samples. Each CDR3 is given with its conserved first and last residue. The D gene is left open where the match is weak. Clone size, where shown, is once, few, many, or a class for clones that have expanded.

d_gene: TRBD1; abundance: .; v_gene: TRBV10-3; j_gene: TRBJ1-4; CDR3nt: TGTGCCATCAGTGGGACAGGGATGGGACTCGAAAAACTGTTTTTT; CDR3aa: CAISGTGMGLEKLFF
d_gene: .; abundance: few; v_gene: TRBV2; j_gene: TRBJ2-5; CDR3nt: TGTGCCAGCAGTGACCCCCAAGAGACCCAGTACTTC; CDR3aa: CASSDPQETQYF
d_gene: .; abundance: many; v_gene: TRBV12-3/TRBV12-4; j_gene: TRBJ1-1; CDR3nt: TGTGCCAGCAGTTTGGGGCCGTCGAACACTGAAGCTTTCTTT; CDR3aa: CASSLGPSNTEAFF
d_gene: TRBD1; abundance: many; v_gene: TRBV20-1; j_gene: TRBJ1-3; CDR3nt: TGCAGTGCTTTGACAGGGGTGGAAAGCACCATATATTTT; CDR3aa: CSALTGVESTIYF
d_gene: .; abundance: many; v_gene: TRBV6-6; j_gene: TRBJ2-3; CDR3nt: TGTGCCAGCAGTTACTCGGGATACACAGATACGCAGTATTTT; CDR3aa: CASSYSGYTDTQYF
d_gene: .; abundance: .; v_gene: TRBV6-5; j_gene: TRBJ1-6; CDR3nt: TGTGCCAGCAGAAGGACAAGAACGGACTCACCCCTCCACTTT; CDR3aa: CASRRTRTDSPLHF
d_gene: TRBD1; abundance: .; v_gene: TRBV6-6; j_gene: TRBJ1-5; CDR3nt: TGTGCCAGCAGCCTCCGGGACAGGGTGCAGCCCCAGCATTTT; CDR3aa: CASSLRDRVQPQHF
d_gene: TRBD1; abundance: .; v_gene: TRBV27; j_gene: TRBJ1-2; CDR3nt: TGTGCCAGCAGCTTTTCGCGGACAGGGAACTATGGCTACACCTTC; CDR3aa: CASSFSRTGNYGYTF
d_gene: TRBD2; abundance: .; v_gene: TRBV9; j_gene: TRBJ2-7; CDR3nt: TGTGCCAGCAGCGAGGGACTAGCGGGGGACTCCTACGAGCAGTACTTC; CDR3aa: CASSEGLAGDSYEQYF
d_gene: TRBD1; abundance: .; v_gene: TRBV4-1; j_gene: TRBJ1-2; CDR3nt: TGCGCCAGCAGCCAAGATCGAGTCCAGGGGGCGATCCTGTGGGCCTATGGCTACACCTTC; CDR3aa: CASSQDRVQGAILWAYGYTF
d_gene: TRBD1; abundance: .; v_gene: TRBV6-1; j_gene: TRBJ1-4; CDR3nt: TGTGCCAGCAGGGAAGGACAGGGGGCCAGTGAAAAACTGTTTTTT; CDR3aa: CASREGQGASEKLFF
d_gene: TRBD1; abundance: few; v_gene: TRBV10-3; j_gene: TRBJ2-7; CDR3nt: TGTGCCATCAGTGCCGGGACAGGGGACTCCTACGAGCAGTACTTC; CDR3aa: CAISAGTGDSYEQYF
d_gene: .; abundance: few; v_gene: TRBV6-5; j_gene: TRBJ2-7; CDR3nt: TGTGCCAGCAGTTATTACCGGGACGAATACGAGCAGTACTTC; CDR3aa: CASSYYRDEYEQYF
d_gene: .; abundance: few; v_gene: TRBV18; j_gene: TRBJ1-6; CDR3nt: TGTGCCAGCTCGCCGCAGGGGAACCCGAATTCACCCCTCCACTTT; CDR3aa: CASSPQGNPNSPLHF
d_gene: .; abundance: .; v_gene: TRBV7-2; j_gene: TRBJ2-7; CDR3nt: TGTGCCAGCAGCATAAACAGGGGGCGCGGGAGGCGCGGAGAGCAGTACTTC; CDR3aa: CASSINRGRGRRGEQYF
d_gene: .; abundance: .; v_gene: TRBV2; j_gene: TRBJ1-5; CDR3nt: TGTGCCAGCAGTGAGGAATACAATCAGCCCCAGCATTTT; CDR3aa: CASSEEYNQPQHF
d_gene: TRBD2; abundance: many; v_gene: TRBV5-5; j_gene: TRBJ2-1; CDR3nt: TGTGCCAGCAGCTTCAAAACCCGGACTAGCGGGGCTGAAGGTGAGCAGTTCTTC; CDR3aa: CASSFKTRTSGAEGEQFF
d_gene: TRBD2; abundance: many; v_gene: TRBV27; j_gene: TRBJ2-5; CDR3nt: TGTGCCTCTGGGAGGGGCAGGGAGACCCAGTACTTC; CDR3aa: CASGRGRETQYF
d_gene: .; abundance: few; v_gene: TRBV4-3; j_gene: TRBJ2-1; CDR3nt: TGCGCCAGCAGCCAACTGATACAGGGTACTCTGGATCAGTTCTTC; CDR3aa: CASSQLIQGTLDQFF
d_gene: .; abundance: .; v_gene: TRBV27; j_gene: TRBJ1-6; CDR3nt: TGTGCCAGCAGTCCCGGGCTACCAAATTCACCCCTCCACTTT; CDR3aa: CASSPGLPNSPLHF
d_gene: TRBD1; abundance: .; v_gene: TRBV5-1; j_gene: TRBJ1-2; CDR3nt: TGCGCCAGCAGCTTGGCGCGGACAGGGGATGGCTACACCTTC; CDR3aa: CASSLARTGDGYTF
d_gene: TRBD1; abundance: .; v_gene: TRBV6-2/TRBV6-3; j_gene: TRBJ2-3; CDR3nt: TGTGCCAGCTTTTTCGGACAGGCCTCCACAGATACGCAGTATTTT; CDR3aa: CASFFGQASTDTQYF
d_gene: .; abundance: few; v_gene: TRBV7-8; j_gene: TRBJ1-5; CDR3nt: TGTGCCAGCAGCTCCCTTACCTTTTCCGGGCAGGGGTTCAATCAGCCCCAGCATTTT; CDR3aa: CASSSLTFSGQGFNQPQHF
d_gene: TRBD2; abundance: .; v_gene: TRBV4-3; j_gene: TRBJ2-1; CDR3nt: TGCGCCAGCAGCCAAGATTTAGCGGGGGGCCGGAATGAGCAGTTCTTC; CDR3aa: CASSQDLAGGRNEQFF
d_gene: TRBD1; abundance: .; v_gene: TRBV6-5; j_gene: TRBJ1-5; CDR3nt: TGTGCCAGCAGTTATTATCTTGGGACAGTCGTCCATAGCAATCAGCCCCAGCATTTT; CDR3aa: CASSYYLGTVVHSNQPQHF
d_gene: .; abundance: many; v_gene: TRBV3-1; j_gene: TRBJ1-1; CDR3nt: TGTGCCAGCAGCCAAGATCGCTTTCGGGGGGCAGGAGCTGAAGCTTTCTTT; CDR3aa: CASSQDRFRGAGAEAFF
d_gene: .; abundance: few; v_gene: TRBV20-1; j_gene: TRBJ2-7; CDR3nt: TGCAGTGCTAGGCGACTGGGTCTAGCCGCCTACGAGCAGTACTTC; CDR3aa: CSARRLGLAAYEQYF
d_gene: .; abundance: many; v_gene: TRBV4-3; j_gene: TRBJ2-6; CDR3nt: TGCGCCAGCAGCCAAGATACAGGAACCTTCGCCAACGTCCTGACTTTC; CDR3aa: CASSQDTGTFANVLTF
d_gene: TRBD1; abundance: many; v_gene: TRBV2; j_gene: TRBJ2-2; CDR3nt: TGTGCCAGCAGGGGACAGGGGAACACCGGGGAGCTGTTTTTT; CDR3aa: CASRGQGNTGELFF
d_gene: TRBD1; abundance: .; v_gene: TRBV18; j_gene: TRBJ2-1; CDR3nt: TGTGCCAGCTCACCACGGGACAGGGGAGGCAATGAGCAGTTCTTC; CDR3aa: CASSPRDRGGNEQFF
d_gene: .; abundance: many; v_gene: TRBV6-6; j_gene: TRBJ1-5; CDR3nt: TGTGCCAGCAGTTACCAGTCCGCTCAGCCCCAGCATTTT; CDR3aa: CASSYQSAQPQHF
d_gene: .; abundance: few; v_gene: TRBV3-1; j_gene: TRBJ2-1; CDR3nt: TGTGCCAGCAGCCAACCCCGGAGATCCCCGATTGGGGAGCAGTTCTTC; CDR3aa: CASSQPRRSPIGEQFF
d_gene: .; abundance: many; v_gene: TRBV7-6; j_gene: TRBJ1-2; CDR3nt: TGTGCCAGCAGCCCCTACCCAGGGGAAACCTATGGCTACACCTTC; CDR3aa: CASSPYPGETYGYTF
d_gene: .; abundance: many; v_gene: TRBV25-1; j_gene: TRBJ2-2; CDR3nt: TGTGCCACCGCCGACAGAACGAACACCGGGGAGCTGTTTTTT; CDR3aa: CATADRTNTGELFF
d_gene: .; abundance: few; v_gene: TRBV12-3/TRBV12-4; j_gene: TRBJ1-5; CDR3nt: TGTGCCAGCAGTTGGGCTCCTAGGGAAAACAATCAGCCCCAGCATTTT; CDR3aa: CASSWAPRENNQPQHF
d_gene: .; abundance: few; v_gene: TRBV4-2; j_gene: TRBJ2-6; CDR3nt: TGTGCCAGCAGCGATACCGGGACAACCGTTTCTGGGGCCAACGTCCTGACTTTC; CDR3aa: CASSDTGTTVSGANVLTF
d_gene: .; abundance: many; v_gene: TRBV12-3/TRBV12-4; j_gene: TRBJ2-7; CDR3nt: TGTGCCAGCAAAGGGGGGGAAAAGGCCTACGAGCAGTACTTC; CDR3aa: CASKGGEKAYEQYF
d_gene: TRBD2; abundance: many; v_gene: TRBV9; j_gene: TRBJ2-5; CDR3nt: TGTGCCAGCGCGCCGCTGGGACTAGCGTGGGAGACCCAGTACTTC; CDR3aa: CASAPLGLAWETQYF
d_gene: TRBD1; abundance: .; v_gene: TRBV18; j_gene: TRBJ1-4; CDR3nt: TGTGCCAGCTCACCAAGGACAGGGTTGAATAATGAAAAACTGTTTTTT; CDR3aa: CASSPRTGLNNEKLFF
d_gene: .; abundance: many; v_gene: TRBV29-1; j_gene: TRBJ2-3; CDR3nt: TGCAGCGTTTCAAGTTTAGGTGGCACAGATACGCAGTATTTT; CDR3aa: CSVSSLGGTDTQYF
d_gene: .; abundance: few; v_gene: TRBV10-3; j_gene: TRBJ2-7; CDR3nt: TGTGCCATCAGTGATAGGGACTTCAAGTCCTACGAGCAGTACTTC; CDR3aa: CAISDRDFKSYEQYF
d_gene: .; abundance: few; v_gene: TRBV20-1; j_gene: TRBJ2-7; CDR3nt: TGCAGTGCTAGAGATCGAGGCACAGCCTACGAGCAGTACTTC; CDR3aa: CSARDRGTAYEQYF
d_gene: .; abundance: few; v_gene: TRBV2; j_gene: TRBJ1-1; CDR3nt: TGTGCCAGCAAAGGCGTAGCGGGGCTCGAGACTGAAGCTTTCTTT; CDR3aa: CASKGVAGLETEAFF
d_gene: .; abundance: few; v_gene: TRBV28; j_gene: TRBJ1-6; CDR3nt: TGTGCCAGCAGTTTAACCATTTTTGGGGGGGGGTTTTTGTCCCTCCACTTT; CDR3aa: CASSLTIFGGGFLSLHF
d_gene: .; abundance: few; v_gene: TRBV29-1; j_gene: TRBJ2-5; CDR3nt: TGCAGCGGCTACAGAGAGCAAGAGACCCAGTACTTC; CDR3aa: CSGYREQETQYF
d_gene: TRBD1; abundance: many; v_gene: TRBV18; j_gene: TRBJ1-1; CDR3nt: TGTGCCAGCTCATTTCGACAGGGCGAAAACACTGAAGCTTTCTTT; CDR3aa: CASSFRQGENTEAFF
d_gene: TRBD2; abundance: .; v_gene: TRBV7-7; j_gene: TRBJ2-5; CDR3nt: TGTGCTAGCAGCTTAGAGGCTAGCGGACAAGAGACCCAGTACTTC; CDR3aa: CASSLEASGQETQYF
d_gene: .; abundance: many; v_gene: TRBV4-2; j_gene: TRBJ1-2; CDR3nt: TGTGCCAGCAGCCAAGAAGGAGGGTATGGCTACACCTTC; CDR3aa: CASSQEGGYGYTF
d_gene: .; abundance: many; v_gene: TRBV5-6; j_gene: TRBJ1-4; CDR3nt: TGTGCCAGCAGCTTTCAAATAGGATCGGGGGGTTATGAAAAACTGTTTTTT; CDR3aa: CASSFQIGSGGYEKLFF
d_gene: .; abundance: few; v_gene: TRBV7-9; j_gene: TRBJ2-7; CDR3nt: TGTGCCAGCAGCTTATCCGGGACTGGGATAATAGAGCAGTACTTC; CDR3aa: CASSLSGTGIIEQYF
d_gene: .; abundance: many; v_gene: TRBV6-6; j_gene: TRBJ2-3; CDR3nt: TGTGCCAGCAGTTACGGGCCCCCTTCGGGACCGAGAAATACGCAGTATTTT; CDR3aa: CASSYGPPSGPRNTQYF
d_gene: .; abundance: many; v_gene: TRBV28; j_gene: TRBJ1-5; CDR3nt: TGTGCCAGCAGTTTGGGAGGGACTGGGATTCAGCCCCAGCATTTT; CDR3aa: CASSLGGTGIQPQHF
d_gene: TRBD1; abundance: many; v_gene: TRBV7-3; j_gene: TRBJ1-1; CDR3nt: TGTGCCAGCAGTCAACGACAGGGCTTGGGGGAAGCTTTCTTT; CDR3aa: CASSQRQGLGEAFF
d_gene: .; abundance: .; v_gene: TRBV6-5; j_gene: TRBJ2-5; CDR3nt: TGTGCCAGCAGTTACGGGGCCACCCAAGAGACCCAGTACTTC; CDR3aa: CASSYGATQETQYF